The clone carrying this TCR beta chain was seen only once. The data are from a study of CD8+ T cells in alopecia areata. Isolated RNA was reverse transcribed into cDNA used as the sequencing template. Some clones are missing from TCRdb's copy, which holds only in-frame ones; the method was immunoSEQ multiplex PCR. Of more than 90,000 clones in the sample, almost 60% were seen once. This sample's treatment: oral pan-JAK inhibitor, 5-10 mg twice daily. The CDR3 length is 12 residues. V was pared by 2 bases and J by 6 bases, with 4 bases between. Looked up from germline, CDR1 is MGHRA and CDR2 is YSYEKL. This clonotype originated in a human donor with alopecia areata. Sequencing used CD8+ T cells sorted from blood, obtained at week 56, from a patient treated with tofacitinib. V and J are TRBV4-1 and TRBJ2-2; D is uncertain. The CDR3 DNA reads TGCGCCAGCAGCCAATCCCCCGGGGAGCTGTTTTTT. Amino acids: CASSQSPGELFF.